These 25 T cell receptor beta chains originate from one sample sequenced in a study of T cell repertoires in cytomegalovirus infection. One entry per CDR3 protein results from TCRdb running MiXCR on the reads. The data show 250,000 to 300,000 distinct CDR3 sequences, about 18% seen once. The sequencing sample was made of CD8+ T cells from PBMCs. The receptors were sampled from a human donor in good health (CMV status not recorded). Some clones in this sample may be carry-over from other donors' samples.

Ten or more counts support this clonotype. The chain is built from TRBV20-1 and TRBJ2-1, with D possibly TRBD2 on 5 matching bases. Trimming took off 0 bases at V and 6 bases at J, with 12 bases between the two ends. The CDR3 is 14 amino acids. Germline lookup yields CDR1 DFQATT and CDR2 SNEGSKA (reference sequence). The CDR3 bases are TGCAGTGCTAGAGATGAGAGGACTTTCAATGAGCAGTTCTTC. Amino acid sequence: CSARDERTFNEQFF.

The CDR3 loop is CASSQPTGGDSPLHF. DNA of the CDR3: TGTGCCAGCAGCCAACCGACAGGGGGGGATTCACCCCTCCACTTT. The chain couples TRBV4-2 to TRBJ1-6; 9 bases are shared with TRBD1. This CDR3 has 15 residues. Looked up from germline, CDR1 is LGHNA and CDR2 is YNFKEQ. V lost 2 bases and J lost 8; bases outside the gene matches: 4.

This chain connects TRBV4-1 to TRBJ2-3; D is perhaps TRBD2 (5 bases). Between the trimmed V and J ends, which lost 1 base and 1 base, there was a span of 12 bases. Germline V gene lookup returns CDR1 MGHRA and CDR2 YSYEKL. This CDR3 has 16 amino acids. This chain's CDR3 is CASSQGAERRTDTQYF. In DNA, the CDR3 is TGCGCCAGCAGCCAAGGTGCTGAGCGGCGCACAGATACGCAGTATTTT.

This clonotype has more than one count but fewer than ten. The chain is built from TRBV4-1 and TRBJ2-1, with D uncertain. This CDR3 spans 14 amino acids. The V and J ends lost 1 base and 2 bases respectively, with 6 bases between them. In germline, CDR1 is MGHRA, CDR2 YSYEKL. The CDR3 region is CASSQGLAYNEQFF. In nucleotides, the CDR3 is TGCGCCAGCAGCCAAGGGTTGGCCTACAATGAGCAGTTCTTC.

The chain uses TRBV15 and TRBJ1-3, with D uncertain. The CDR3 has 16 residues. V lost 1 base to trimming and J lost 0 bases, with 10 bases between them. Germline CDR1 reads LNHNV; CDR2 reads YYDKDF (reference sequence). The chain's CDR3 is CATSRVGRSSGNTIYF. CDR3 in DNA: TGTGCCACCAGCAGAGTTGGCCGAAGCTCTGGAAACACCATATATTTT.

The chain employs TRBV5-6 and TRBJ1-2; 9 positions match TRBD1. The CDR3 covers 15 residues. The junction had 7 bases not matched to a gene; V was cut back by 2 bases and J by 5 bases. Germline values: CDR1 SGHDT, CDR2 YYEEEE. The CDR3 spells CASSLTGGSGYGYTF. CDR3 DNA: TGTGCCAGCAGCTTAACAGGGGGCTCGGGGTATGGCTACACCTTC.

This clonotype was seen only a few times. V usage is TRBV4-3 and J usage is TRBJ2-6; D possibly corresponds to TRBD1 (6 bases). The CDR3 length is 18 residues. Germline CDR1 is LGHNA and CDR2 is YSLEER. V shed 4 bases and J shed 0 bases, with 16 bases lying between them. In DNA, the CDR3 is TGCGCCAGCAGCCGAGGACCAGGGGAAAGCTCTGGGGCCAACGTCCTGACTTTC. It specifies CASSRGPGESSGANVLTF.

In this sample, this clonotype turned up many times. This sequence joins TRBV6-1 and TRBJ1-5; D gene unclear. CDR3 length: 14 residues. Germline-derived CDR1 and CDR2 are MNHNS and SASEGT. Trimming took 3 bases from V and 2 from J, leaving 8 bases between them. The CDR3: CASSDLTGNQPQHF. As DNA, the CDR3 is TGTGCCAGCAGTGATTTGACCGGCAATCAGCCCCAGCATTTT.

This chain links TRBV28 with TRBJ1-1; the match to TRBD1 covers 8 bases. The CDR3 consists of 15 residues. Trimming at V came to 5 bases and at J to 0 bases, leaving 5 bases not matched to a gene. CDR1 MDHEN and CDR2 SYDVKM come from the germline V gene. The CDR3 bases are TGTGCCAGCAGTCGCCGGACAGGGCTGAACACTGAAGCTTTCTTT. It is translated as CASSRRTGLNTEAFF.

This clonotype was seen a handful of times. This chain connects TRBV7-6 to TRBJ2-1, with TRBD2 matching 9 bases. Trimming at V came to 1 base and at J to 9 bases, leaving 13 bases not matched to a gene. CDR1 is SGHVS and CDR2 is FNYEAQ in the germline V gene. This CDR3 comprises 17 residues. This CDR3 reads CASSLVSGGGASGEQFF. CDR3 coding DNA: TGTGCCAGCAGCTTAGTATCAGGCGGGGGGGCATCAGGTGAGCAGTTCTTC.

This clonotype has only a few counts. The chain has TRBV7-9 and TRBJ1-1, with D hard to call. The length of the CDR3 is 11 residues. Looked up from germline, CDR1 is SEHNR and CDR2 is FQNEAQ (reference sequence). Trimming pared 2 bases from V and 10 bases from J, leaving 8 bases between. CDR3 coding DNA: TGTGCCAGCAGCTTACCGGGGAGAGCTTTCTTT. This sequence encodes CASSLPGRAFF.

Only one count was recorded for this clonotype. The chain links TRBV29-1 to TRBJ2-7; 8 nucleotides align to TRBD1. V lost 6 bases, J lost 4 bases, and 8 bases stayed unmatched. Germline V gives CDR1 SQVTM, CDR2 ANQGSEA. The CDR3 loop spans 13 amino acids. CDR3 DNA sequence: TGCAGCGTAAGACAGGGGAGGTCATACGAGCAGTACTTC. As protein: CSVRQGRSYEQYF.

The chain links TRBV4-1 to TRBJ2-1; 8 bases are shared with TRBD2. This CDR3 has 17 residues. Trimming at V came to 0 bases and at J to 0 bases, leaving 4 bases not matched to a gene. Per the germline V gene, CDR1 is MGHRA and CDR2 is YSYEKL. In DNA form, the CDR3 reads TGCGCCAGCAGCCAAGACCTTACTAGCGGCTCCTACAATGAGCAGTTCTTC. Translation gives CASSQDLTSGSYNEQFF.

This clonotype was counted many times. J is TRBJ1-1 and V is TRBV7-2; 9 nucleotides agree with TRBD1. Trimming at V came to 4 bases and at J to 5 bases, leaving 17 bases not matched to a gene. This CDR3 spans 18 amino acids. Germline V gene sequence: CDR1 SGHTA, CDR2 FQGNSA. CDR3 DNA: TGTGCCAGCAGCTCCATCGGACAGGGGTGGGCTGGGGGTACTGAAGCTTTCTTT. Translated: CASSSIGQGWAGGTEAFF.

The DNA for the CDR3 is TGCAGCGTCGAGGTCCGAGACTATGGCTACACCTTC. Its translation is CSVEVRDYGYTF. This sequence joins TRBV29-1 and TRBJ1-2; no firm D call. Trimming cost V 6 bases and J 3 bases, with 11 bases left between them. The CDR3 extends over 12 amino acids. Germline CDR1 reads SQVTM; CDR2 reads ANQGSEA.

This clonotype was counted ten times or more. This chain joins TRBV6-2 or TRBV6-3 and TRBJ1-1; 7 positions agree with TRBD1. Germline values: CDR1 MNHEY, CDR2 SVGEGT. V was pared by 6 bases and J by 3 bases, with 7 bases of the junction left unmatched. The CDR3 length is 14 residues. This CDR3 reads CASSPSRGYTEAFF. Written as DNA, the CDR3 is TGTGCCAGCAGCCCGTCCAGGGGGTACACTGAAGCTTTCTTT.

The chain joins TRBV4-1 to TRBJ2-1, with a tentative D call TRBD2 (6 bases). The CDR3 has 17 residues. The germline gives CDR1 MGHRA, CDR2 YSYEKL. Trimming cost V 0 bases and J 3 bases, with 15 bases left between them. This CDR3 is CASSQDRFERVYNEQFF. CDR3 coding DNA: TGCGCCAGCAGCCAAGACAGGTTTGAGCGGGTCTACAATGAGCAGTTCTTC.

Comment on this clonotype: A much more abundant neighbour one base away suggests this may be a read error. J is TRBJ2-4 and V is TRBV6-4; TRBD1 might be the D (5 bases). This CDR3 comprises 13 residues. Germline-derived CDR1 and CDR2 are MRHNA and SNTAGT. Trimming took off 3 bases at V and 8 bases at J, with 11 bases between the two ends. This CDR3 is CASSEGAEDIQYF. The CDR3 bases are TGTGCCAGCAGTGAAGGGGCAGAGGACATTCAGTACTTC.

This clonotype showed up many times. The chain links TRBV7-4 to TRBJ2-6, with 7 nucleotides matching TRBD1. V lost 4 bases and J lost 2; bases outside the gene matches: 2. The length of the CDR3 is 15 residues. Germline loops: CDR1 SGHVT, CDR2 SQSDAQ. The CDR3 region has the DNA TGTGCCAGCAGCTCGACAGGGACTGGGGCCAACGTCCTGACTTTC. This gives the protein CASSSTGTGANVLTF. Using reference TRBV7-4 and TRBJ2-6 for the parts outside the CDR3, the full variable domain is GAGVSQSPRYKVAKRGRDVALRCDSISGHVTLYWYRQTLGQGSEVLTYSQSDAQRDKSGRPSGRFSAERPERSVSTLKIQRTEQGDSAVYLCASSSTGTGANVLTFGAGSRLTVL.

This clonotype occurred a few times. The chain carries TRBV7-9 and TRBJ2-1; a weak D match, TRBD2 (6 bases). V lost 1 base to trimming and J lost 5 bases, with 15 bases between them. This CDR3 comprises 16 residues. Germline CDR1 SEHNR, CDR2 FQNEAQ (reference sequence). This CDR3 reads CASSLDRLARHNEQFF. The CDR3 DNA reads TGTGCCAGCAGCTTAGATCGGCTAGCGCGGCACAATGAGCAGTTCTTC.

In its sample, this clonotype was seen many times. The V and J genes are TRBV7-8 and TRBJ1-3; 11 nucleotides match TRBD1. Per the germline V gene, CDR1 is SGHVS and CDR2 is FQNEAQ. After removal of 2 bases from V and 6 bases from J, the junction contained 9 bases not matched to a gene. This CDR3 has 17 amino acids. The CDR3 DNA reads TGTGCCAGCAGCTTACCGGGACAGGGGGTTGTGGAAAACACCATATATTTT. It translates to CASSLPGQGVVENTIYF.

The V call is TRBV11-3, the J call TRBJ2-1; 13 nucleotides agree with TRBD2. V was clipped by 4 bases and J by 10 bases; unmatched bases: 10. The CDR3 has 16 amino acids. In germline, CDR1 is SGHNT, CDR2 YENEEA. In nucleotides, the CDR3 is TGTGCCAGCAGCTCCTTCGGGACTAGCGGGGTTAAGGAGCAGTTCTTC. Amino acid sequence: CASSSFGTSGVKEQFF.

This clonotype has more than one count but fewer than ten. The chain carries TRBV4-1 and TRBJ2-1, with TRBD2 matching over 8 bases. V was pared by 3 bases and J by 14 bases, with 12 bases of the junction left unmatched. The length of the CDR3 is 14 residues. Looked up from germline, CDR1 is MGHRA and CDR2 is YSYEKL. CDR3 coding DNA: TGCGCCAGCAGCCACGGCACGGCGGGACTAGGGAAGTTCTTC. The encoded protein is CASSHGTAGLGKFF.

In its sample, this clonotype was seen many times. Its ends do not fully match the called genes, so a read error is possible. V and J are TRBV7-8 and TRBJ2-5; TRBD2 agrees at 12 bases. From germline, CDR1 is SGHVS and CDR2 FQNEAQ. There are 14 residues in the CDR3. DNA for the CDR3: TGTGCCAGCAGCCCAAAGCTACTAGCGGGGGGTTGGGACTTC. Its translation is CASSPKLLAGGWDF.

This clonotype was seen a handful of times. This chain joins TRBV5-6 and TRBJ2-7; 10 nucleotides agree with TRBD1. The V and J ends lost 4 bases and 3 bases, in that order; junction bases with no gene match: 4. This CDR3 is built from 14 residues. Germline V gene lookup returns CDR1 SGHDT and CDR2 YYEEEE. The CDR3 region has the DNA TGTGCCAGCAGCAACTGGGACAGGGGCTACGAGCAGTACTTC. This translates into CASSNWDRGYEQYF.